A single sample is the source of the 17 T cell receptor beta chains below, sequenced in a study of T-cell memory formation after mild COVID-19. TCRdb ran MiXCR on the 5' RACE reads and lists one entry per CDR3 protein. Here the sample spans some 210,000 distinct CDR3 sequences, about 10% being singletons. Sequenced sample: PBMCs or a T cell subset sorted from them (not recorded which). These receptor sequences come from a man aged 18 to 29 who had mild COVID-19 (a few samples of this study predate the infection). Cell type and time point are not known.

This clonotype was seen many times. The CDR3 loop reads CASSLSSGANVLTF. The DNA for the CDR3 is TGCGCCAGCAGCTTGAGTTCTGGGGCCAACGTCCTGACTTTC. The chain couples TRBV5-1 to TRBJ2-6; D gene uncertain. The V gene's germline CDR1 is SGHRS and CDR2 YFSETQ. The CDR3 totals 14 residues. V lost 1 base, J lost 1 base, and 3 bases lay in between.

This chain uses TRBV11-2 with TRBJ2-2; 13 nucleotides line up with TRBD2. The CDR3 totals 16 residues. Per the germline V gene, CDR1 is SGHAT and CDR2 is FQNNGV. The trim removed 5 bases at V and 6 bases at J, leaving 6 bases unmatched. The CDR3 DNA follows: TGTGCCAGCAGCACCCGACTAGCGGGGGGTGCCGGGGAGCTGTTTTTT. It encodes CASSTRLAGGAGELFF.

There are many counts of this clonotype. The V gene is TRBV7-9, the J gene TRBJ2-7; D is undetermined. Germline CDR1 and CDR2: SEHNR and FQNEAQ (reference sequence). Trimming took 4 bases from V and 6 from J, leaving 7 bases between them. The CDR3 is 11 amino acids. CDR3 protein: CASSSWGEQYV. CDR3 nucleotide sequence: TGTGCCAGCAGCTCCTGGGGCGAGCAGTACGTC.

This clonotype has ten or more counts. V is TRBV24-1 and J is TRBJ2-1; 8 bases are shared with TRBD2. The CDR3 consists of 16 residues. With V trimmed by 4 bases and J by 7 bases, 11 bases remained unmatched. Germline V lookup: CDR1 KGHDR, CDR2 SFDVKD. The CDR3 DNA follows: TGTGCCACCAGTGAGATGAAGAGCGGGGGATGGAATGAGCAGTTCTTC. Its protein is CATSEMKSGGWNEQFF.

The chain joins TRBV7-2 to TRBJ1-2; D call uncertain. This CDR3 spans 16 amino acids. V was shortened by 4 bases and J by 0 bases, with 15 bases between the two germline ends. Germline assignment: CDR1 SGHTA and CDR2 FQGNSA. The CDR3 is CASSSGGRSANYGYTF. The CDR3 DNA sequence: TGTGCCAGCAGCTCCGGCGGACGGTCAGCTAACTATGGCTACACCTTC.

There are many counts of this clonotype. The chain carries TRBV7-8 and TRBJ2-3; perhaps D is TRBD1 or TRBD2 (6 bases each). The germline V gene has CDR1 SGHVS and CDR2 FQNEAQ. The CDR3 loop spans 15 amino acids. Trimming stripped 4 bases from V and 0 bases from J, with 11 bases between. The CDR3 DNA reads as TGTGCCAGCAGCTCCCCGGGGGCGAGCACAGATACGCAGTATTTT. Its protein product is CASSSPGASTDTQYF.

CDR3 in DNA: TGTGCCAGCAGCTTACTGGACCGGGGGCGTCCGATTAGCTCCTACGAGCAGTACTTC. It encodes CASSLLDRGRPISSYEQYF. The chain joins TRBV11-2 to TRBJ2-7, with D perhaps being TRBD1 or TRBD2 (6 bases each). The CDR3 runs 19 residues. Germline V CDR1 and CDR2: SGHAT, FQNNGV. Trimming left V 2 bases short and J 0 bases short, with 23 bases between.

This clonotype has a handful of counts. The chain combines TRBV7-9 with TRBJ1-3, with unresolved D. The CDR3 runs 12 residues. Looked up from germline, CDR1 is SEHNR and CDR2 is FQNEAQ (reference sequence). Deletions cut 6 bases from V and 7 bases from J, with 10 bases between. CDR3 bases: TGTGCCAGCAGGGACCTCTGGAACACCATATATTTT. Its translation is CASRDLWNTIYF.

This clonotype was observed a few times. The CDR3 loop reads CASSQVGGTDSSGANVLTF. The CDR3 DNA reads as TGTGCCAGCAGCCAAGTTGGGGGGACGGACTCCTCTGGGGCCAACGTCCTGACTTTC. V and J are TRBV4-2 and TRBJ2-6; the D gene is possibly TRBD2 (6 bases). Per the germline V gene, CDR1 is LGHNA and CDR2 is YNFKEQ. The CDR3 covers 19 residues. V lost 1 base and J lost 0, with 16 bases in between.

At least ten counts were recorded for this clonotype. The rearrangement uses TRBV5-1 and TRBJ2-7; 9 positions match TRBD1. The CDR3 is 13 residues long. The germline gives CDR1 SGHRS, CDR2 YFSETQ. V shed 2 bases and J 6 bases; nucleotides not matched to a gene: 3. This CDR3 is CASSFSTGGEQYV. The CDR3 bases are TGCGCCAGCAGCTTCTCGACAGGGGGCGAGCAGTACGTC.

CDR3 amino acids: CASSQEVGHNYNEQFF. CDR3 DNA: TGCGCCAGCAGCCAAGAGGTTGGACATAATTACAATGAGCAGTTCTTC. The chain carries TRBV4-3 and TRBJ2-1, with TRBD1 as a possible D gene (5 bases). This CDR3 region has 16 residues. Germline V gene data show CDR1 as LGHNA and CDR2 as YSLEER. Trimming removed 0 bases at V and 4 bases at J, with 13 bases between.

This clonotype came up a few times. The V call is TRBV7-9, the J call TRBJ2-4; D is perhaps TRBD2 (5 bases). The CDR3 loop spans 15 amino acids. Germline CDR1 and CDR2: SEHNR and FQNEAQ (reference sequence). V dropped 5 bases and J dropped 1 base, with 12 bases sitting between them. Here the CDR3 reads CASSPGESAKNIQYF. The DNA for the CDR3 is TGTGCCAGCAGCCCCGGGGAGTCGGCCAAAAACATTCAGTACTTC. Supplemented by reference TRBV7-9 and TRBJ2-4, the full variable domain reads DTGVSQNPRHKITKRGQNVTFRCDPISEHNRLYWYRQTLGQGPEFLTYFQNEAQLEKSRLLSDRFSAERPKGSFSTLEIQRTEQGDSAMYLCASSPGESAKNIQYFGAGTRLSVL.

This clonotype appeared many times. The chain couples TRBV6-6 to TRBJ2-5; 7 bases are a match to TRBD2. CDR3 length equals 14 residues. J was trimmed by 2 bases and V by 4 bases; bases with no gene match: 4. Germline loops: CDR1 MNHNY, CDR2 SVGAGI (reference sequence). CDR3 loop: CASSWGGAQETQYF. CDR3 DNA sequence: TGTGCCAGCAGTTGGGGGGGAGCTCAAGAGACCCAGTACTTC.

This clonotype has more than one count but fewer than ten. This chain links TRBV20-1 with TRBJ1-2; D unresolved. V dropped 3 bases and J dropped 0 bases, with 8 bases sitting between them. CDR1 is DFQATT, CDR2 SNEGSKA, per germline (reference sequence). CDR3 length: 13 amino acids. The CDR3 bases are TGCAGTGCTAGCTATCCAGCTAACTATGGCTACACCTTC. It is translated as CSASYPANYGYTF.

Many counts were recorded for this clonotype. The chain combines TRBV12-3 or TRBV12-4 with TRBJ1-2; a possible D gene is TRBD1 (6 bases). CDR3 size: 15 residues. Deletions cut 6 bases from V and 4 bases from J, with 18 bases between. The CDR3 here is CASSSDRKPSYGYTF. The CDR3 DNA follows: TGTGCCAGCAGCTCCGACAGGAAACCCTCCTATGGCTACACCTTC.

This chain connects TRBV4-1 to TRBJ2-7; 8 bases are a match to TRBD1. This CDR3 has 16 amino acids. Germline V gene sequence: CDR1 MGHRA, CDR2 YSYEKL. The junction had 9 bases not matched to a gene; V was cut back by 1 base and J by 4 bases. The CDR3 DNA is TGCGCCAGCAGCCAAGGCCCAGGACAGGGCAAGTACGAGCAGTACTTC. Residues: CASSQGPGQGKYEQYF.

The chain joins TRBV20-1 to TRBJ1-1, with a tentative D call TRBD1 (6 bases). V lost 3 bases, J lost 8 bases, and 13 bases lay in between. The CDR3 spans 12 residues. Per the germline V gene, CDR1 is DFQATT and CDR2 is SNEGSKA (reference sequence). This CDR3 is CSASPQGFEAFF. The CDR3 bases are TGCAGTGCTAGTCCTCAGGGGTTCGAAGCTTTCTTT.